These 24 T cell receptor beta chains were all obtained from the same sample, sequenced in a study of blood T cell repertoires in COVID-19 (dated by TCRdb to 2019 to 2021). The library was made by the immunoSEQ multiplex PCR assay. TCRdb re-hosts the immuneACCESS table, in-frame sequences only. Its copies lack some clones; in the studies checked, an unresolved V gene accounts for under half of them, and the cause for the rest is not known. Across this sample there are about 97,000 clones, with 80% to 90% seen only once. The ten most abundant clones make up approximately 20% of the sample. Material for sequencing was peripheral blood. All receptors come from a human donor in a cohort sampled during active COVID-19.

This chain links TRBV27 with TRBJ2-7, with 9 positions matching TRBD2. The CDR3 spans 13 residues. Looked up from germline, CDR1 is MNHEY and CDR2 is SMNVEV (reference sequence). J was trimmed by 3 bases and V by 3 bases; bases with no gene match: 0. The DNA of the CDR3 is TGTGCCAGCAGTTTTAGCGGGAGCTACGAGCAGTACTTC. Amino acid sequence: CASSFSGSYEQYF.

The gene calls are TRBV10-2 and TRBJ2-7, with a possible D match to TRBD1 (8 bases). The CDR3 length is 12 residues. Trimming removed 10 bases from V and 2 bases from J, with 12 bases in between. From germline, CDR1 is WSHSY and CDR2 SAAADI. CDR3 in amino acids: CATQGGAYEQYF. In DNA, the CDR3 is TGCGCCACACAGGGGGGGGCCTACGAGCAGTACTTC.

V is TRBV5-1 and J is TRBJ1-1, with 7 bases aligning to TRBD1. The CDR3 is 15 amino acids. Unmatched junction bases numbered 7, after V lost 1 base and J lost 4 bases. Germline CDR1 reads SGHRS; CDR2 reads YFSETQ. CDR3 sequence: CASSLMTGQGTEAFF. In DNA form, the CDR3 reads TGCGCCAGCAGCTTGATGACAGGGCAAGGCACTGAAGCTTTCTTT.

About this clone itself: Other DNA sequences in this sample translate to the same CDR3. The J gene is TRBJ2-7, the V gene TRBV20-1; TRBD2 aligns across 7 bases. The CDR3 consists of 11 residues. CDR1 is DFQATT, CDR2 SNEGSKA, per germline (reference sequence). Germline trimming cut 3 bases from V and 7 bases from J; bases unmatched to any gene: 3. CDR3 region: CSASGGGEQYF. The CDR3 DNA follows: TGCAGTGCTAGTGGGGGAGGGGAGCAGTACTTC.

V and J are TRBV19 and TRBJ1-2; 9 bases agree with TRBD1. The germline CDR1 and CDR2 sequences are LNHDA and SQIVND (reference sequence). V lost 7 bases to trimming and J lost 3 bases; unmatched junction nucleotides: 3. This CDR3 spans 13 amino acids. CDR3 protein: CASTGQGYYGYTF. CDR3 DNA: TGTGCCAGTACGGGACAGGGTTACTATGGCTACACCTTC.

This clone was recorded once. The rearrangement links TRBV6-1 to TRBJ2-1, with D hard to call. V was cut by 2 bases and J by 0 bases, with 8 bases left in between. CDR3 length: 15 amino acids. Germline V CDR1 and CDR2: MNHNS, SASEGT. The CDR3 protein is CASSERWSSYNEQFF. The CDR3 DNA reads TGTGCCAGCAGTGAAAGGTGGAGCTCCTACAATGAGCAGTTCTTC.

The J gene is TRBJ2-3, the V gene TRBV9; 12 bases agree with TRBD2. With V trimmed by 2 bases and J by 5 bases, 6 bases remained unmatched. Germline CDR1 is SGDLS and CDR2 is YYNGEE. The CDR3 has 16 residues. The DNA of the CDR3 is TGTGCCAGCAGCGTGGCTAGCGGGAGGGCCGAAGATACGCAGTATTTT. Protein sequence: CASSVASGRAEDTQYF.

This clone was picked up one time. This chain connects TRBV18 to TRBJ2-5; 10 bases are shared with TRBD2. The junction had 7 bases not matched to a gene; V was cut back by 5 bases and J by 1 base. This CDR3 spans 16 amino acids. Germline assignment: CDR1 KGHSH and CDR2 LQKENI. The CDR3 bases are TGTGCCAGCTCATCGGGGACTAGCGCCATCCAAGAGACCCAGTACTTC. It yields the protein CASSSGTSAIQETQYF.

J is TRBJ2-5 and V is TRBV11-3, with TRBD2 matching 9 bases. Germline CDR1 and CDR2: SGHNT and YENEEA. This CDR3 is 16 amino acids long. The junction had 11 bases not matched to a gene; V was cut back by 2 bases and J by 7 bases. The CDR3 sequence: CASSLFGREGPGTQYF. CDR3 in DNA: TGTGCCAGCAGCTTATTCGGGCGGGAGGGCCCTGGGACCCAGTACTTC.

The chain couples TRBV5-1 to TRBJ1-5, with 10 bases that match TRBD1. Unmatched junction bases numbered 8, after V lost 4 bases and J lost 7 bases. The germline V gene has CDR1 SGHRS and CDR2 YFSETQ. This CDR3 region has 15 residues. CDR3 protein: CASSEGTGEGQPQHF. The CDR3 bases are TGCGCCAGCAGCGAGGGGACAGGGGAGGGCCAGCCCCAGCATTTT. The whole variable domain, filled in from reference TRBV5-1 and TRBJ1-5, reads KAGVTQTPRYLIKTRGQQVTLSCSPISGHRSVSWYQQTPGQGLQFLFEYFSETQRNKGNFPGRFSGRQFSNSRSEMNVSTLELGDSALYLCASSEGTGEGQPQHFGDGTRLSIL.

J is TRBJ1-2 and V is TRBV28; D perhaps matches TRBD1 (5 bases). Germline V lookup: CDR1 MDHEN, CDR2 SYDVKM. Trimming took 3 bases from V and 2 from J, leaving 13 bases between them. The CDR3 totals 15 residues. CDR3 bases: TGTGCCAGCAGTTTTCCGGGGGACCCAAACTATGGCTACACCTTC. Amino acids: CASSFPGDPNYGYTF.

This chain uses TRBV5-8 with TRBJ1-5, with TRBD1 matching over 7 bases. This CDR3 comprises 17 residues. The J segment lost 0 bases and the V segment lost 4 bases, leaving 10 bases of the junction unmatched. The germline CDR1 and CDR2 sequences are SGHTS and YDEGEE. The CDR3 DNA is TGTGCCAGCAGCCTAACTACAGGGGTCCTTAGCAATCAGCCCCAGCATTTT. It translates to CASSLTTGVLSNQPQHF.

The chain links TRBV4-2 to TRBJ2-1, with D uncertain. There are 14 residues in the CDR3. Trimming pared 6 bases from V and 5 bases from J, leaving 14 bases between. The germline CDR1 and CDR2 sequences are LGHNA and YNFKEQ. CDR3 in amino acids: CASRSTLPDNEQFF. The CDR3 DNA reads TGTGCCAGCAGGTCGACATTACCCGACAATGAGCAGTTCTTC.

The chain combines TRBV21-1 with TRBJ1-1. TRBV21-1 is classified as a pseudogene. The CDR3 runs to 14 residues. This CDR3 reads CASSKGEGNTEAFF. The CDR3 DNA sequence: TGTGCCAGCAGCAAAGGAGAGGGGAACACTGAAGCTTTCTTT.

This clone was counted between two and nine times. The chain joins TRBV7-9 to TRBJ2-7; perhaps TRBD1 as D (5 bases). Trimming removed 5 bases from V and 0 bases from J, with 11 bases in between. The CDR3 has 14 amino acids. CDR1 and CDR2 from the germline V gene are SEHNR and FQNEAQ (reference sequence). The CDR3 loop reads CASSILGVSYEQYF. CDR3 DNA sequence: TGTGCCAGCAGCATTTTAGGGGTCTCCTACGAGCAGTACTTC.

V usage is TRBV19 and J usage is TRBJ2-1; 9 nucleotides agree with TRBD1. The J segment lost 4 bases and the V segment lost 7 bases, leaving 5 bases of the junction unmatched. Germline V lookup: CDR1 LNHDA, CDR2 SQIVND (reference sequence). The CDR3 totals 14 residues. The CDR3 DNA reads TGTGCCAGTAAAAGGGACAGGGATTACAATGAGCAGTTCTTC. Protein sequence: CASKRDRDYNEQFF.

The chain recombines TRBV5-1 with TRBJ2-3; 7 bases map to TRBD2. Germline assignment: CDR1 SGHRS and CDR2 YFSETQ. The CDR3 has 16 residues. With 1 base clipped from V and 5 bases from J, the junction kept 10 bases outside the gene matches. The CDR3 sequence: CASSLNWRELRDTQYF. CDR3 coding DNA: TGCGCCAGCAGCTTGAATTGGCGGGAGCTGCGAGATACGCAGTATTTT. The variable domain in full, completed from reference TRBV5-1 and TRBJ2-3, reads KAGVTQTPRYLIKTRGQQVTLSCSPISGHRSVSWYQQTPGQGLQFLFEYFSETQRNKGNFPGRFSGRQFSNSRSEMNVSTLELGDSALYLCASSLNWRELRDTQYFGPGTRLTVL.

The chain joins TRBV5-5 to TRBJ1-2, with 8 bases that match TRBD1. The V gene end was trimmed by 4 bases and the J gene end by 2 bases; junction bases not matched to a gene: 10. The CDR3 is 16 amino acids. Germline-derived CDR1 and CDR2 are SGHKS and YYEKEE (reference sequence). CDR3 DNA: TGTGCCAGCAGCAAGGACAGGGAAAGGGAGAACTATGGCTACACCTTC. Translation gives CASSKDRERENYGYTF.

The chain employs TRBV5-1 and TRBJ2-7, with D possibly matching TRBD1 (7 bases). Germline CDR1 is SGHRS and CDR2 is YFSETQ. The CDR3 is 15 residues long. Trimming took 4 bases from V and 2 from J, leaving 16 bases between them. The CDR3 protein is CASSRQGDSTYEQYF. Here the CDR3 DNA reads TGCGCCAGCAGCCGGCAGGGGGACTCGACCTACGAGCAGTACTTC.

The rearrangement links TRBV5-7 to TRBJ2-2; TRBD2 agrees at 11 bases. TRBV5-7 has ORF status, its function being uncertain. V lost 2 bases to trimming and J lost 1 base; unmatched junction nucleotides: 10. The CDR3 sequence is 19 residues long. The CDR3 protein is CASSFGGPLAGGNTGELFF. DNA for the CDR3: TGTGCCAGCAGCTTTGGGGGGCCCCTAGCGGGGGGGAACACCGGGGAGCTGTTTTTT.

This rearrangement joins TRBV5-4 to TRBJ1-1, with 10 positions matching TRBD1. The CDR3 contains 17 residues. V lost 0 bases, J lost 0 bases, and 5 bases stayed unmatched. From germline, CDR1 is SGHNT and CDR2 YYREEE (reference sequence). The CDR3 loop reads CASSLAFGQGVNTEAFF. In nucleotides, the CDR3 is TGTGCCAGCAGCTTGGCCTTTGGACAGGGGGTGAACACTGAAGCTTTCTTT.

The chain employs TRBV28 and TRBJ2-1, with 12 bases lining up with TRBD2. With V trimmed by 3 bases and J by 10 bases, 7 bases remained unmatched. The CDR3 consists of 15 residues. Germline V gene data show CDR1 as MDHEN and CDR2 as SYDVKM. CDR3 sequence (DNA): TGTGCCAGCAGTTTGAGACTAGCGGGAGACGGGGAGCAGTTCTTC. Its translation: CASSLRLAGDGEQFF.

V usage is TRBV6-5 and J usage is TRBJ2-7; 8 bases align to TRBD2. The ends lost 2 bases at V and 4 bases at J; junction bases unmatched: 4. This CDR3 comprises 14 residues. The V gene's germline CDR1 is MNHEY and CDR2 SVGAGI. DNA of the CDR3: TGTGCCAGCAGTTACACTAGCGGATTTTACGAGCAGTACTTC. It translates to CASSYTSGFYEQYF.

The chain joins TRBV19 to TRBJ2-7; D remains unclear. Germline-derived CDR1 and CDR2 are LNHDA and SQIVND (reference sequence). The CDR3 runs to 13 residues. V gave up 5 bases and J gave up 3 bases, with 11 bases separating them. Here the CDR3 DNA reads TGTGCCAGTAGTGGCACCAGAAGCTACGAGCAGTACTTC. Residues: CASSGTRSYEQYF.